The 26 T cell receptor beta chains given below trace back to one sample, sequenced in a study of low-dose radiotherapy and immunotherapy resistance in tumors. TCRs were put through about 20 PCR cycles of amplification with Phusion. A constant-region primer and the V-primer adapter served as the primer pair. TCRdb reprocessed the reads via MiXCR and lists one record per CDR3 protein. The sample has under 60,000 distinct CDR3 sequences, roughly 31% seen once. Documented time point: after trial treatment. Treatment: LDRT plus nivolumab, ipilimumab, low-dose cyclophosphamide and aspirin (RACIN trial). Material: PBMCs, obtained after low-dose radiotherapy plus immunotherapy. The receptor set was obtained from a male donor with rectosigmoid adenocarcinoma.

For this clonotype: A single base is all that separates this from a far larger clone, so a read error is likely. CDR3: CASSSPGQGFGAHYEKYF. Written as DNA, the CDR3 is TGTGCCAGCAGCTCGCCGGGACAGGGTTTTGGAGCCCACTACGAGAAGTACTTC. The chain links TRBV7-9 to TRBJ2-7; TRBD1 matches at 9 bases. Germline V gene data show CDR1 as SEHNR and CDR2 as FQNEAQ (reference sequence). CDR3 length: 18 residues.

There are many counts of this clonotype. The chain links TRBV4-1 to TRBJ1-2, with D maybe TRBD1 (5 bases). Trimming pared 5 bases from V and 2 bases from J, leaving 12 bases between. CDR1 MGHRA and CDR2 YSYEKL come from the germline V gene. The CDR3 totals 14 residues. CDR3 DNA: TGCGCCAGCAGCGCCGTGGGGGAGAACTATGGCTACACCTTC. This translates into CASSAVGENYGYTF.

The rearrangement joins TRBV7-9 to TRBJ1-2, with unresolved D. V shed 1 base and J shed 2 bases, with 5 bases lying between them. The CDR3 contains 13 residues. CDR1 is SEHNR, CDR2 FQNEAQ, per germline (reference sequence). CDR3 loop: CASSLGQNYGYTF. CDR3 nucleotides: TGTGCCAGCAGCTTAGGGCAGAACTATGGCTACACCTTC.

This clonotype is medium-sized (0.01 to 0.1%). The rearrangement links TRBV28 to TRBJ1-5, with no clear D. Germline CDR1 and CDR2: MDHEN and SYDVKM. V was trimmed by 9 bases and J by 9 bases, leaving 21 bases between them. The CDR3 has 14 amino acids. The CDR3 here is CASTLAGLVSPQHF. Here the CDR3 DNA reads TGTGCCAGTACCCTGGCGGGTCTTGTATCGCCCCAGCATTTT.

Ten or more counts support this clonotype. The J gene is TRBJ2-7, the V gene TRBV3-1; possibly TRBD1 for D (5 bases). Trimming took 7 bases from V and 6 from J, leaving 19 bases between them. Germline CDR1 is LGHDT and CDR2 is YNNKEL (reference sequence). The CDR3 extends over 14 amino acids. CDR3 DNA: TGTGCCAGCACCATGTTCAGGGCCGGCGGCGAGCAGTACTTC. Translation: CASTMFRAGGEQYF.

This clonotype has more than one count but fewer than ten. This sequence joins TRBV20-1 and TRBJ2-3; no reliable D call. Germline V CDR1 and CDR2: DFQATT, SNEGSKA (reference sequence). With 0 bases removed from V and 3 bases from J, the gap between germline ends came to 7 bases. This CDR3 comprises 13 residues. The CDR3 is CSARDYGTDTQYF. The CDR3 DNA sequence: TGCAGTGCTAGAGATTACGGTACAGATACGCAGTATTTT.

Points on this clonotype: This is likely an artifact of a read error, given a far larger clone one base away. As DNA, the CDR3 is TGTGCCAGCAGTCCCGGGACAGTGACTCTCTACGAGCAGTACTTC. This translates into CASSPGTVTLYEQYF. V gene TRBV5-1 combines with J gene TRBJ2-1; 7 bases align to TRBD1. TRBJ2-7 matches the DNA end more closely, so the J call is doubtful. In germline, CDR1 is SGHRS, CDR2 YFSETQ. CDR3 length: 15 amino acids.

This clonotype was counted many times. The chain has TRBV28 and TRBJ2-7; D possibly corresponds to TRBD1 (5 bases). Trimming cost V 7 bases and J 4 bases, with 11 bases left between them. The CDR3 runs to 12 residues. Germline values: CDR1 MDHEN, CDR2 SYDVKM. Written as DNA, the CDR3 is TGTGCCAGCATCCGGTCAGGGTACGAGCAGTACTTC. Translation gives CASIRSGYEQYF.

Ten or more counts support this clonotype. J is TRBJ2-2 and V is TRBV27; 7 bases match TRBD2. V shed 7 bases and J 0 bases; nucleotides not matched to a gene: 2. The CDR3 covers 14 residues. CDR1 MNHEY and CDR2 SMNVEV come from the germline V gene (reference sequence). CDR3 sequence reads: CASTTSPNTGELFF. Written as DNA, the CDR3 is TGTGCCAGCACGACTAGCCCGAACACCGGGGAGCTGTTTTTT.

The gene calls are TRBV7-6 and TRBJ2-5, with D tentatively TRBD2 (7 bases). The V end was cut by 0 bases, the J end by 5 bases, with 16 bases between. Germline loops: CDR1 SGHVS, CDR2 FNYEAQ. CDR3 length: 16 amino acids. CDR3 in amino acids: CASSLAPLGGGETQYF. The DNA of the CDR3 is TGTGCCAGCAGCTTAGCCCCTCTAGGGGGGGGGGAGACCCAGTACTTC.

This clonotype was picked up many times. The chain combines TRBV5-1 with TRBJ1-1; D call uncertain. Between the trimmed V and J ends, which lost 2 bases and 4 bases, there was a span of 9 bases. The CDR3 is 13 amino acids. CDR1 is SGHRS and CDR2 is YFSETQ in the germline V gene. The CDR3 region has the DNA TGCGCCAGCAGCTTTCGAACGACCACTGAAGCTTTCTTT. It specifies CASSFRTTTEAFF.

The CDR3 DNA is TGCGCCAGCATCTCGTTCAATGAGCAGTTCTTC. Translating gives CASISFNEQFF. V gene TRBV5-1 combines with J gene TRBJ2-1; D gene unclear. The CDR3 length is 11 residues. Trimming took off 6 bases at V and 6 bases at J, with 7 bases between the two ends. Germline V gene sequence: CDR1 SGHRS, CDR2 YFSETQ.

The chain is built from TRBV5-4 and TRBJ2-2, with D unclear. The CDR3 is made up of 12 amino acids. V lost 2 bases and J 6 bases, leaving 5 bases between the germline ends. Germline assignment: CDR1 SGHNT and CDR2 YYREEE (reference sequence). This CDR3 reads CASSFGSGELFF. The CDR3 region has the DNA TGTGCCAGCAGCTTTGGATCCGGGGAGCTGTTTTTT.

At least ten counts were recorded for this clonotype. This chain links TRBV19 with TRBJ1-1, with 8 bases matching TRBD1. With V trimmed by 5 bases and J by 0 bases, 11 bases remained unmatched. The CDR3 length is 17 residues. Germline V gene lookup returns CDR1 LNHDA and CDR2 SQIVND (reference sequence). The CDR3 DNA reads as TGTGCCAGTAGTCCGGACAGGGAGTATAGAATGAACACTGAAGCTTTCTTT. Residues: CASSPDREYRMNTEAFF.

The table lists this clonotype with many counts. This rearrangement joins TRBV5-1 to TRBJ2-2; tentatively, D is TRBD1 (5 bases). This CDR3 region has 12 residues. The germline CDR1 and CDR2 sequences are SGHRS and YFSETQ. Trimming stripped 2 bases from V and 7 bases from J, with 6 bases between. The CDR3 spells CASSLGDGELFF. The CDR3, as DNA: TGCGCCAGCAGCTTAGGGGACGGGGAGCTGTTTTTT.

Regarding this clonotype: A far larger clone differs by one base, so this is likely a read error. The CDR3 spells CASSPPGTGYNEQYF. The CDR3 region has the DNA TGTGCCAGCAGCCCCCCTGGGACAGGGTACAATGAGCAGTACTTC. This sequence joins TRBV7-9 and TRBJ2-7; 9 bases agree with TRBD1. Germline V gene sequence: CDR1 SEHNR, CDR2 FQNEAQ (reference sequence). V trimming: 5 bases; J trimming: 7 bases; junction bases outside the gene matches: 12. The CDR3 is 15 residues long. Looking up the rest from reference TRBV7-9 and TRBJ2-7 gives the full variable domain: DTGVSQNPRHKITKRGQNVTFRCDPISEHNRLYWYRQTLGQGPEFLTYFQNEAQLEKSRLLSDRFSAERPKGSFSTLEIQRTEQGDSAMYLCASSPPGTGYNEQYFGPGTRLTVT.

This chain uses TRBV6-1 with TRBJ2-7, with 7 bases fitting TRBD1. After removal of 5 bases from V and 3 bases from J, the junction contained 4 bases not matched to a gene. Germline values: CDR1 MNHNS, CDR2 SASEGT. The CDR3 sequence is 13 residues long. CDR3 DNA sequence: TGTGCCAGCAGTCATGGACAGGTCTACGAGCAGTACTTC. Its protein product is CASSHGQVYEQYF.

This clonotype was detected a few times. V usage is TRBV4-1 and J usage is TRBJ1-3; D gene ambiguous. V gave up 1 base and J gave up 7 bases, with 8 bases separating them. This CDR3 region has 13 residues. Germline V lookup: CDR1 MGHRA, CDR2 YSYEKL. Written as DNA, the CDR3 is TGCGCCAGCAGCCAAGTCGGTGGCAACACCATATATTTT. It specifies CASSQVGGNTIYF.

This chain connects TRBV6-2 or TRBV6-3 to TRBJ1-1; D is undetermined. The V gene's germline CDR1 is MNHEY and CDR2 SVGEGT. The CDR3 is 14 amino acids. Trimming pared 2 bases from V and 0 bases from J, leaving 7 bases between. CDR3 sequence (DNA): TGTGCCAGCAGTTACGTGGAAATGAACACTGAAGCTTTCTTT. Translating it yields CASSYVEMNTEAFF.

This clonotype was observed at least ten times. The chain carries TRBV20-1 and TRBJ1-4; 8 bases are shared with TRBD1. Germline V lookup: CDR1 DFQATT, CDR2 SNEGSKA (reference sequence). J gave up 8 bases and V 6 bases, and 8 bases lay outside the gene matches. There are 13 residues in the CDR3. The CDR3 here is CSARGQDREKLFF. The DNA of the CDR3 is TGCAGTGCCCGGGGACAGGATAGGGAAAAACTGTTTTTT.

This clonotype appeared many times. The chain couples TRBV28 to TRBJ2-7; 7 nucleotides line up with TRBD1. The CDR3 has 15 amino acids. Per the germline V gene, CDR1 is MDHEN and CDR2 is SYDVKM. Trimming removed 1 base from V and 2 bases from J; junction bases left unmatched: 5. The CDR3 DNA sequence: TGTGCCAGCAGTTTATCTTTGGGACAGCCCTACGAGCAGTACTTC. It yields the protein CASSLSLGQPYEQYF. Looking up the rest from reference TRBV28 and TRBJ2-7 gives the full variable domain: DVKVTQSSRYLVKRTGEKVFLECVQDMDHENMFWYRQDPGLGLRLIYFSYDVKMKEKGDIPEGYSVSREKKERFSLILESASTNQTSMYLCASSLSLGQPYEQYFGPGTRLTVT.

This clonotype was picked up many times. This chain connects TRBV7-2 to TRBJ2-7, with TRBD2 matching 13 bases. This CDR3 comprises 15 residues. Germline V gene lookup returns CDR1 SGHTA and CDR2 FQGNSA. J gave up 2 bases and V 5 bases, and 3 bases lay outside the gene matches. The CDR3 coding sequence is TGTGCCAGCAGCGTAACTAGCGGGGGGGCCTACGAGCAGTACTTC. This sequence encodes CASSVTSGGAYEQYF.

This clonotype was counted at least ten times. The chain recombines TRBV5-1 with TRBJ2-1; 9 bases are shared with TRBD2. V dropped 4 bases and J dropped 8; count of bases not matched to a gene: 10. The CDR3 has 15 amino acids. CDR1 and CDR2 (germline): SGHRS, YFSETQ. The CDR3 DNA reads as TGCGCCAGCAGCGCCGAGGCGGGGGGGGCCGATGAGCAGTTCTTC. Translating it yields CASSAEAGGADEQFF.

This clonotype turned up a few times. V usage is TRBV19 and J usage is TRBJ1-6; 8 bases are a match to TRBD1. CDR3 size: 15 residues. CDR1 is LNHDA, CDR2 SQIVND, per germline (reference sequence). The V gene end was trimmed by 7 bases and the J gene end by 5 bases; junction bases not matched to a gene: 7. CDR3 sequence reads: CASNPDRADNSPLHF. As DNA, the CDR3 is TGTGCCAGTAACCCGGACAGGGCAGATAATTCACCCCTCCACTTT.

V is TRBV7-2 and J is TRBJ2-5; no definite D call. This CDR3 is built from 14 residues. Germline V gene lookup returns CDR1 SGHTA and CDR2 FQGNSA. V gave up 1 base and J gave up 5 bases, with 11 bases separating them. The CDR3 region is CASSLGLSYETQYF. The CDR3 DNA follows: TGTGCCAGCAGCTTAGGTCTTAGCTATGAGACCCAGTACTTC.

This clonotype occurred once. CDR3 residues: CASSLPLQGQETQYF. In nucleotides, the CDR3 is TGCGCCAGCAGCTTGCCCTTACAGGGGCAAGAGACCCAGTACTTC. This chain links TRBV5-1 with TRBJ2-5, with 7 bases aligning to TRBD1. Germline V gene data show CDR1 as SGHRS and CDR2 as YFSETQ. V lost 1 base, J lost 2 bases, and 5 bases stayed unmatched. The CDR3 contains 15 residues.